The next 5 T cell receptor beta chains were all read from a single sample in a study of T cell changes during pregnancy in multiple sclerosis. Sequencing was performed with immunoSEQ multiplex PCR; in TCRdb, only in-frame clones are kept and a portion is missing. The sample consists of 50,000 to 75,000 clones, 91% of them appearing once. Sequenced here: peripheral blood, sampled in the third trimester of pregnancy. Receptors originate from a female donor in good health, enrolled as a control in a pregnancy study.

CDR3 loop: CASSEVDIRTTRGGKTQYF. The CDR3 region has the DNA TGTGCCAGCAGTGAAGTGGACATACGTACGACTAGGGGTGGTAAGACCCAGTACTTC. This rearrangement joins TRBV2 to TRBJ2-5, with a tentative D call TRBD2 (6 bases). CDR1 and CDR2 (germline): SNHLY, FYNNEI. Trimming pared 1 base from V and 6 bases from J, leaving 27 bases between. This CDR3 has 19 residues.

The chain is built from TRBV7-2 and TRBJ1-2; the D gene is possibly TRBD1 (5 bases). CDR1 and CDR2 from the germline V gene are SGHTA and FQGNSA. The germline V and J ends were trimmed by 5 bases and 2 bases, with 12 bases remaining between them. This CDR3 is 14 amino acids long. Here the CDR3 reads CASSRGGGNYGYTF. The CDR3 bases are TGTGCCAGCAGCCGGGGTGGGGGGAACTATGGCTACACCTTC.

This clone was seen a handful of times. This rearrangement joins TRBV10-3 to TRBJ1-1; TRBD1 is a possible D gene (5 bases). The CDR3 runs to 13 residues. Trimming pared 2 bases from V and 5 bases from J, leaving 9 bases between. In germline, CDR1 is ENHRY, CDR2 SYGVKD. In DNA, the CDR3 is TGTGCCATCAGTGAGGGGGCCCGAACTGAAGCTTTCTTT. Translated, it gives CAISEGARTEAFF.

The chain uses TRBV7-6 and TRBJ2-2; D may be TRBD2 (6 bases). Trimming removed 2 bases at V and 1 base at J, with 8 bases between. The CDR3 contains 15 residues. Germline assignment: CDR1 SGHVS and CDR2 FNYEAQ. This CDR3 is CASSLFSGNTGELFF. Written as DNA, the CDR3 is TGTGCCAGCAGCTTATTTAGCGGGAACACCGGGGAGCTGTTTTTT.

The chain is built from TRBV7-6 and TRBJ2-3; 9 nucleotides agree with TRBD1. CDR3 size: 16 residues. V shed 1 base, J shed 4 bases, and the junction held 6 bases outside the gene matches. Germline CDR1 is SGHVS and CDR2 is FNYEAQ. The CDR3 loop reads CASSLETGGGADTQYF. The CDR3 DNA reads TGTGCCAGCAGCTTAGAAACAGGGGGCGGGGCAGATACGCAGTATTTT.